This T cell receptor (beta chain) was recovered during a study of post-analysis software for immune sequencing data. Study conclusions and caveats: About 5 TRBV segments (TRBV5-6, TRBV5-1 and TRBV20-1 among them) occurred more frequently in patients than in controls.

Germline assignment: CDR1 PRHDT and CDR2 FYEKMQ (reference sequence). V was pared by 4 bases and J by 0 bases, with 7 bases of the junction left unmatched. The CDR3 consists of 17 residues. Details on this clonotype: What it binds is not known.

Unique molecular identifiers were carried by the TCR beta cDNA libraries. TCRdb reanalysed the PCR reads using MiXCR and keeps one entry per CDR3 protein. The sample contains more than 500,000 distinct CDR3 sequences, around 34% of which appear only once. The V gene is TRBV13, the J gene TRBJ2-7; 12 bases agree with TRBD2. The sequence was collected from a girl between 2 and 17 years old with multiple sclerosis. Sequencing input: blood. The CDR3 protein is CASSSRTSGVSSYEQYF. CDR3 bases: TGTGCCAGCAGCTCCCGGACTAGCGGGGTGAGCTCCTACGAGCAGTACTTC.